The present TCR beta chain was sequenced within a study of human T cells and chemical hapten exposure (dated by TCRdb to about 2021). Regarding the study in general: For sensitization, 2% DPC in acetone was applied to a 2 cm by 2 cm area of upper inner arm skin. Weekly therapeutic DPC doses were additionally applied to the scalp of patients throughout the roughly 23-week study period. Patch tests used Finn chambers with 0.01% DPC on the upper back, scored after 6 days by International Contact Dermatitis Research Group standards. Most of the patients in the cohort were female, and the cohort covered alopecia areata with under or over 50% scalp involvement, alopecia totalis and alopecia universalis. The libraries were sequenced as a pool, and the TCR yield per sample differed mostly because of small variations in library volumes within the pool. This study followed changes in the peripheral blood TCR repertoire in vivo during primary and secondary sensitization of alopecia patients to the hapten diphenylcyclopropenone (DPC). Blood samples were taken from patients before sensitization (week 0) and then at 2, 6 and about 24 weeks after DPC sensitization. About 29 alopecia patients gave blood for TCR sequencing at one to four time points (pre-sensitization, 2, 6 and 24 weeks).

Taken with the paper, the label for time point translates to: patch test 1, 2 weeks after DPC sensitization. The treatment or condition label on this specimen signifies: therapeutic diphenylcyclopropenone sensitization with weekly scalp DPC. Blood at each patch-test visit was drawn before the patch test was applied. Patients were considered eligible if aged 18 to 70, diagnosed with alopecia and deemed suitable for DPC therapy, and patients were excluded if pregnant. Total RNA was extracted from unfractionated whole blood collected in Tempus Blood RNA tubes. This clonotype was recorded a few times. It has no known antigen specificity. Base qualities are missing; no much larger clone stands one base away. The study at large found these results: DPC sensitization did not change how many TCRs were above 1 in 1000 frequency, and no evidence was found of alterations in global repertoire structure. Compared with pre-sensitization or healthy control sets, expanded TCRs formed significantly more large CDR3 similarity clusters, which is consistent with antigen-driven responses. Because every patient had alopecia, a presumed autoimmune disease, the patients' immune response might differ from that of healthy individuals. Repeated subsampling changed both the strength of the expansion versus patch-test correlation and the threshold at which that correlation became significant. A positive correlation was found between the number of PT1 expanded TCRs and patch test score, with significance reached at thresholds 8, 16 and 32 but not 4.

The germline V and J ends show losses of 1 base and 4 bases respectively, and no gene match explains 7 bases of the junction. The germline V gene (reference sequence) gives CDR1 as DFQATT and CDR2 as SNEGSKA. CDR3 length: 14 amino acids, cysteine to phenylalanine. The CDR3 DNA has 42 bases and is translated from base 1. Libraries were made using RACE. The reads were generated on a NextSeq 500. During library preparation, unique molecular identifiers were attached to individual cDNA molecules so that TCRs could be counted quantitatively and reproducibly. Each blood RNA sample was used to sequence both TCR alpha and TCR beta chains. From the authors' description of their analysis: Samples had a median of around 92,000 TCRs, with a range from roughly 23,224 to 700,000. V, J and CDR3 annotation of the TCR reads was carried out using the Decombinator software suite. For the PS versus PT1 abundance plots, all samples were subsampled to the same number of TCRs (28,000). TCRs were defined as expanded if absent before sensitization and observed at least eight times at the 2-week time point. Using fastp trimming at Q25 and MiXCR clonotype assembly, TCRdb reanalyzed the public sequencing data and kept in-frame beta chains. Each entry is one CDR3 protein sequence, shown with its most common DNA and genes. None of the V and J calls come from the authors' own analysis; TCRdb made them. Recorded for this sample are under 130,000 distinct CDR3 sequences; around 10% of them occurred a single time. The ten biggest clones cover roughly 3.5% of the sample.

The TCR comes from a woman aged 40-49 years with alopecia areata. Some clones in this sample may be carry-over from other donors' samples. Recombination linked TRBV20-1 to TRBJ2-7; TRBD1 agrees with 7 junctional bases. Sample: whole blood, taken in connection with sensitization to the hapten diphenylcyclopropenone (DPC). The CDR3 in this case is CSARVTGRGYEQYF. DNA sequence: TGCAGTGCTAGAGTGACAGGGCGAGGGTACGAGCAGTACTTC.